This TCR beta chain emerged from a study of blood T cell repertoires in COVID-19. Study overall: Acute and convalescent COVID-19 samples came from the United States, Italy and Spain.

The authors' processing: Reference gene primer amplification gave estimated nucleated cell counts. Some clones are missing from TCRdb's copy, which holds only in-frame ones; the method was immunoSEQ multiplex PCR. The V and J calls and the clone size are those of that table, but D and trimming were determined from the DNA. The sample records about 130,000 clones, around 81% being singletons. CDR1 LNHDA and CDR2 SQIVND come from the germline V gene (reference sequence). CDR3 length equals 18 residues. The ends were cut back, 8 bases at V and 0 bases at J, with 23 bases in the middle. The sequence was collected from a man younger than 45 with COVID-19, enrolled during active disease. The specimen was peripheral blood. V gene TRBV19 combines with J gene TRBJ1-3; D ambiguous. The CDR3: CASLPSPAGLCSGNTIYF. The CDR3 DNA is TGTGCCAGTCTCCCCTCGCCGGCGGGTCTTTGCTCTGGAAACACCATATATTTT.